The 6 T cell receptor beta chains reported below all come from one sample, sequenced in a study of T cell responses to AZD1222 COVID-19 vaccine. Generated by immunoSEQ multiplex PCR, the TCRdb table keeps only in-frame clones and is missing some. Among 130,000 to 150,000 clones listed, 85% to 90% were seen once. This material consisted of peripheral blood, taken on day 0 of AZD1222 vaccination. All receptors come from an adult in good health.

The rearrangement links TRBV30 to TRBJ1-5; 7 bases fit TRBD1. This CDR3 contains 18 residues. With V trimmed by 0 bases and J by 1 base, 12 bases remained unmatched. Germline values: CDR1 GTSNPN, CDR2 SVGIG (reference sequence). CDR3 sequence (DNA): TGTGCCTGGAGTGTTGGGCCGAGACAGGGATGGAGCAATCAGCCCCAGCATTTT. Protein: CAWSVGPRQGWSNQPQHF.

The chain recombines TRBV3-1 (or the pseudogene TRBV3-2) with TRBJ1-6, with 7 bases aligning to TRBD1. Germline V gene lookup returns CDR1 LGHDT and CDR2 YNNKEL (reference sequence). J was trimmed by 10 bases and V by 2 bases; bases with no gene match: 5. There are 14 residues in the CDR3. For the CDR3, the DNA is TGTGCCAGCAGCCAAACGGGACAGCTATCACCCCTCCACTTT. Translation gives CASSQTGQLSPLHF.

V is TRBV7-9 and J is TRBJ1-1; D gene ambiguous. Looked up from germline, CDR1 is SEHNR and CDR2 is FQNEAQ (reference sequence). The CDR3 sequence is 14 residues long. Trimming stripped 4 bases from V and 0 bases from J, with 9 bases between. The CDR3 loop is CASSSQAVNTEAFF. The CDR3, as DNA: TGTGCCAGCAGCTCCCAAGCAGTGAACACTGAAGCTTTCTTT.

The CDR3 sequence: CASSPPQGALRAFF. The CDR3 coding sequence is TGTGCCAGCTCACCGCCACAGGGGGCATTACGAGCTTTCTTT. The chain has TRBV18 and TRBJ1-1, with TRBD1 matching 9 bases. The CDR3 has 14 amino acids. With 3 bases clipped from V and 10 bases from J, the junction kept 9 bases outside the gene matches. Germline V CDR1 and CDR2: KGHSH, LQKENI.

CDR3 region: CASSESGTGGYTEAFF. DNA for the CDR3: TGTGCCAGCAGTGAATCCGGGACAGGGGGCTACACTGAAGCTTTCTTT. The V call is TRBV25-1, the J call TRBJ1-1; 12 nucleotides align to TRBD1. Per the germline V gene, CDR1 is MGHDK and CDR2 is SYGVNS. V lost 1 base and J lost 3; bases outside the gene matches: 3. This CDR3 has 16 amino acids.

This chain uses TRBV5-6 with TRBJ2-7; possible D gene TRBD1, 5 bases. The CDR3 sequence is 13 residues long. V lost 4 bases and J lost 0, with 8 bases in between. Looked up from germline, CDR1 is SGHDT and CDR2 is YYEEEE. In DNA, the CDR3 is TGTGCCAGCAGCGGGGCGACCTCCTACGAGCAGTACTTC. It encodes CASSGATSYEQYF.